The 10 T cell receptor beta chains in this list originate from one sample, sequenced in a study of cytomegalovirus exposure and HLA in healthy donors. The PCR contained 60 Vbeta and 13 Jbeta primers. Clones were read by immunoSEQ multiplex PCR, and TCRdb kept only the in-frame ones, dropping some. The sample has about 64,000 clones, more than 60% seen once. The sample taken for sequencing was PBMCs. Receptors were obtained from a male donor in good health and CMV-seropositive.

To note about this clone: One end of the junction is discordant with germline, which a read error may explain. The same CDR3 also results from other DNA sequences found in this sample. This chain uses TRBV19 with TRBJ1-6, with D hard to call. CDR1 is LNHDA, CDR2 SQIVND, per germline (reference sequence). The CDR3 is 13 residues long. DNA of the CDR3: TGTGCCAGTAGTATGAACCGGGATTCACCCCTCCACTTC. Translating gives CASSMNRDSPLHF.

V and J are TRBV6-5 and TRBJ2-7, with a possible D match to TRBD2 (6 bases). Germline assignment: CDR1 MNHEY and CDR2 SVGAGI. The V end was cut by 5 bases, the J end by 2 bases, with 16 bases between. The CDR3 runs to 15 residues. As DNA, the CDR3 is TGTGCCAGCAGTCCGAGCGGGCTTAACACCTACGAGCAGTACTTC. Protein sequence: CASSPSGLNTYEQYF.

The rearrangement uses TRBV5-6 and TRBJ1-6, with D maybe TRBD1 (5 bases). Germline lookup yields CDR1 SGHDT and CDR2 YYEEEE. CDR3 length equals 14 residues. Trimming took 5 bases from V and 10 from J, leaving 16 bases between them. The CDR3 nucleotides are TGTGCCAGCAGTTTCGGGACTGACACATCACCCCTCCACTTT. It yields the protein CASSFGTDTSPLHF.

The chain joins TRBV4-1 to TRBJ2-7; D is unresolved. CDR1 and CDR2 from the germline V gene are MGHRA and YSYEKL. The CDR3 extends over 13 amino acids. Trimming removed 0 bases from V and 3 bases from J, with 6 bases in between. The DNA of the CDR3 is TGCGCCAGCAGCCAAGAGGGCAGCTACGAGCAGTACTTC. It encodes CASSQEGSYEQYF.

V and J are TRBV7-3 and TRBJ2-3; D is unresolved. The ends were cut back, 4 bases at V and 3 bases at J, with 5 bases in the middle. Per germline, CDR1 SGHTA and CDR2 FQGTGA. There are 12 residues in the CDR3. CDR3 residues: CASSSSTDTQYF. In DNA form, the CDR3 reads TGTGCCAGCAGCTCATCAACAGATACGCAGTATTTT.

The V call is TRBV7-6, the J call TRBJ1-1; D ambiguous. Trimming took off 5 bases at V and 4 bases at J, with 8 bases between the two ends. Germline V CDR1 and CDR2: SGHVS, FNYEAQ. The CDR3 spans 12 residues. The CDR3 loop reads CASSPLATEAFF. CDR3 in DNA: TGTGCCAGCAGCCCCTTAGCCACTGAAGCTTTCTTT.

This CDR3 reads CASSQMTGQETQYF. DNA of the CDR3: TGTGCCAGCTCACAGATGACAGGGCAAGAGACCCAGTACTTC. The rearrangement joins TRBV18 to TRBJ2-5; 7 bases align to TRBD1. Per germline, CDR1 KGHSH and CDR2 LQKENI. With 4 bases clipped from V and 2 bases from J, the junction kept 4 bases outside the gene matches. This CDR3 contains 14 residues.

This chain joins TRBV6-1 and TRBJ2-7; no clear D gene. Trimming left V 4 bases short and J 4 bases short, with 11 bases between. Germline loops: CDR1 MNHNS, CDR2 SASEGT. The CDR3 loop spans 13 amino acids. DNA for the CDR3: TGTGCCAGCAGTGTACCAAATACATACGAGCAGTACTTC. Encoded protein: CASSVPNTYEQYF.

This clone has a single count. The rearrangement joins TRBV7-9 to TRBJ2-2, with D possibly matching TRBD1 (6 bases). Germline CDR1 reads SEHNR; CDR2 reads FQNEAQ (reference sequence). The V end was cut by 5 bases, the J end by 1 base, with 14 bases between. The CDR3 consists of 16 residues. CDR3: CASSEQGLKNTGELFF. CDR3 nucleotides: TGTGCCAGCAGCGAACAGGGATTGAAGAACACCGGGGAGCTGTTTTTT.

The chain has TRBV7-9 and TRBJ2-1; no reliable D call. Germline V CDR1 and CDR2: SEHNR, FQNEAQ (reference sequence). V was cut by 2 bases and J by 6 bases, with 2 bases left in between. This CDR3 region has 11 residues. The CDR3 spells CASSLLNEQFF. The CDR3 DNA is TGTGCCAGCAGCTTACTCAATGAGCAGTTCTTC.